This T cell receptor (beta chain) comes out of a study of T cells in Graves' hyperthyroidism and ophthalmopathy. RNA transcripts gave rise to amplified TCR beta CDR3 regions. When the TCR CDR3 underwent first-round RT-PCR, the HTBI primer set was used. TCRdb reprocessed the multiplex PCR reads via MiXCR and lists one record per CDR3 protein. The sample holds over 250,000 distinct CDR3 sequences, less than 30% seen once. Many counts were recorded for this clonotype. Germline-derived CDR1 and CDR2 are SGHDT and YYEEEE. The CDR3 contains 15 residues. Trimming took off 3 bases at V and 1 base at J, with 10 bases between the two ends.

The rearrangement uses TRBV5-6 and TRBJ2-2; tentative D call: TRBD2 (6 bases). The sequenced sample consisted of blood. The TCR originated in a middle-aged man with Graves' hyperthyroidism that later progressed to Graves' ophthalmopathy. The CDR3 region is CASSSGLKNTGELFF. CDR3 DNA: TGTGCCAGCAGCTCGGGACTGAAGAACACCGGGGAGCTGTTTTTT.